The 25 T cell receptor beta chains below were found in one sample sequenced in a study of T cell responses to AZD1222 COVID-19 vaccine (dated by TCRdb to 2020 to 2023). Libraries were built with the immunoSEQ multiplex PCR assay. TCRdb took over this immuneACCESS table, retaining in-frame rearrangements with V and J assigned. Such tables are incomplete; in checked studies, under half of the missing clones stem from an unresolved V gene, and the remainder is unexplained. The sample table shows tens of thousands of clones, and around 80% are seen once. The ten most abundant clones make up around 20% of the sample. This sample's time point label indicates: baseline before first vaccination. Source: peripheral blood, taken on day 0 of AZD1222 vaccination. These receptors were collected from an adult in good health.

In DNA form, the CDR3 reads TGTGCCAGTAGTAAGAGGGAGGGCGATCAGCCCCAGCATTTT. This gives the protein CASSKREGDQPQHF. The chain employs TRBV19 and TRBJ1-5; D call uncertain. CDR1 and CDR2 (germline): LNHDA, SQIVND (reference sequence). Trimming left V 4 bases short and J 5 bases short, with 12 bases between. This CDR3 has 14 amino acids.

The genes are TRBV18 and TRBJ1-6; no firm D call. From germline, CDR1 is KGHSH and CDR2 LQKENI. CDR3 length: 19 amino acids. Trimming cost V 3 bases and J 5 bases, with 23 bases left between them. The CDR3 is CASSPRVTGTRWHNSPLHF. CDR3 nucleotides: TGTGCCAGCTCACCGCGGGTGACGGGTACCCGGTGGCATAATTCACCCCTCCACTTT.

The chain links TRBV19 to TRBJ1-3, with a tentative D call TRBD1 (5 bases). The CDR3 loop spans 16 amino acids. Trimming took 6 bases from V and 2 from J, leaving 17 bases between them. The germline gives CDR1 LNHDA, CDR2 SQIVND (reference sequence). The CDR3 region is CASSNRRQGAGNTIYF. CDR3 DNA: TGTGCCAGTAGCAACCGCCGGCAGGGAGCTGGAAACACCATATATTTT.

The chain combines TRBV5-1 with TRBJ1-4, with TRBD1 matching 8 bases. Germline CDR1 SGHRS, CDR2 YFSETQ. The CDR3 is 15 residues long. V lost 4 bases to trimming and J lost 7 bases; unmatched junction nucleotides: 9. The CDR3 coding sequence is TGCGCCAGCAGCGACAACACCGGGACAGGTGAAAAACTGTTTTTT. It yields the protein CASSDNTGTGEKLFF.

V gene TRBV7-2 combines with J gene TRBJ2-7, with 10 bases identical to TRBD1. In germline, CDR1 is SGHTA, CDR2 FQGNSA. The CDR3 is 14 residues long. V gave up 5 bases and J gave up 6 bases; unmatched junction bases: 7. CDR3 residues: CASSPSGQGIEQYF. The CDR3, as DNA: TGTGCCAGCAGCCCCTCGGGACAGGGGATCGAGCAGTACTTC.

This clone was seen a handful of times. The rearrangement links TRBV2 to TRBJ2-3; 10 bases are a match to TRBD2. The junction had 13 bases not matched to a gene; V was cut back by 7 bases and J by 9 bases. Per germline, CDR1 SNHLY and CDR2 FYNNEI. CDR3 size: 15 residues. The CDR3: CASTPSSGGAHTQYF. In nucleotides, the CDR3 is TGTGCCAGCACCCCTTCGAGCGGGGGGGCCCACACGCAGTATTTT. The whole variable domain, remainder taken from reference TRBV2 and TRBJ2-3, is EPEVTQTPSHQVTQMGQEVILRCVPISNHLYFYWYRQILGQKVEFLVSFYNNEISEKSEIFDDQFSVERPDGSNFTLKIRSTKLEDSAMYFCASTPSSGGAHTQYFGPGTRLTVL.

This chain uses TRBV3-1 (or the pseudogene TRBV3-2) with TRBJ2-2; 9 bases line up with TRBD2. The CDR3 consists of 15 residues. Germline V gene sequence: CDR1 LGHDT, CDR2 YNNKEL (reference sequence). V gave up 6 bases and J gave up 7 bases; unmatched junction bases: 9. This chain's CDR3 is CASSPSGALSGELFF. CDR3 coding DNA: TGTGCCAGCAGTCCTAGCGGGGCCTTGAGCGGGGAGCTGTTTTTT.

This clone was seen once. This chain joins TRBV7-8 and TRBJ1-1, with a weak D call TRBD1 (5 bases). The germline CDR1 and CDR2 sequences are SGHVS and FQNEAQ. V was trimmed by 5 bases and J by 1 base, leaving 17 bases between them. The CDR3 covers 16 residues. This CDR3 is CASSPIVGTGNTEAFF. Here the CDR3 DNA reads TGTGCCAGCAGCCCAATAGTAGGGACCGGGAACACTGAAGCTTTCTTT.

This clone has only a few counts. The chain combines TRBV15 with TRBJ1-1, with D perhaps TRBD1 (5 bases). Germline V gives CDR1 LNHNV, CDR2 YYDKDF (reference sequence). V lost 1 base and J lost 4, with 13 bases in between. The CDR3 is 15 amino acids. This CDR3 is CATSRGGTGGTEAFF. DNA for the CDR3: TGTGCCACCAGCAGAGGTGGAACCGGGGGCACTGAAGCTTTCTTT.

This clone appeared once. The rearrangement joins TRBV5-1 to TRBJ1-6, with D possibly matching TRBD1 (6 bases). The CDR3 covers 15 residues. Looked up from germline, CDR1 is SGHRS and CDR2 is YFSETQ. V lost 4 bases and J 8 bases, leaving 16 bases between the germline ends. Here the CDR3 reads CASSGGESRDSPLHF. Here the CDR3 DNA reads TGCGCCAGCAGCGGGGGCGAGTCGAGGGATTCACCCCTCCACTTT.

The chain recombines TRBV13 with TRBJ1-2; TRBD1 is a possible D gene (5 bases). The CDR3 contains 16 residues. Germline CDR1 PRHDT, CDR2 FYEKMQ (reference sequence). The V end lost 0 bases, the J end lost 5 bases, and 16 bases lay between the germline ends. The CDR3 loop reads CASSLGRARGNYGYTF. The CDR3 bases are TGTGCCAGCAGCTTAGGGCGAGCGAGGGGTAATTATGGCTACACCTTC.

The rearrangement uses TRBV6-1 and TRBJ2-5; 7 nucleotides line up with TRBD1. Germline V gene lookup returns CDR1 MNHNS and CDR2 SASEGT. The CDR3 contains 17 residues. Trimming at V came to 4 bases and at J to 5 bases, leaving 16 bases not matched to a gene. In nucleotides, the CDR3 is TGTGCCAGCAGTGGTTTCCGACGACCAGGGGGAACTGAGACCCAGTACTTC. It encodes CASSGFRRPGGTETQYF.

This chain links TRBV9 with TRBJ2-1, with TRBD2 matching over 7 bases. In germline, CDR1 is SGDLS, CDR2 YYNGEE. The CDR3 is 16 residues long. J was trimmed by 0 bases and V by 0 bases; bases with no gene match: 3. CDR3 bases: TGTGCCAGCAGCGTAGCTGGGGGGGGCTCCTACAATGAGCAGTTCTTC. It translates to CASSVAGGGSYNEQFF.

The chain is built from TRBV5-5 and TRBJ1-3; D gene ambiguous. V lost 0 bases, J lost 0 bases, and 4 bases lay in between. The CDR3 covers 14 residues. Germline CDR1 is SGHKS and CDR2 is YYEKEE (reference sequence). The CDR3 protein is CASSLEVSGNTIYF. The CDR3 nucleotides are TGTGCCAGCAGCTTGGAAGTCTCTGGAAACACCATATATTTT.

This chain connects TRBV4-1 to TRBJ1-2, with D perhaps TRBD1 (5 bases). This CDR3 has 14 amino acids. Looked up from germline, CDR1 is MGHRA and CDR2 is YSYEKL. The germline V and J ends were trimmed by 1 base and 4 bases, with 10 bases remaining between them. The CDR3 DNA sequence: TGCGCCAGCAGCCAAGTTGGGGACGGCTATGGCTACACCTTC. Protein: CASSQVGDGYGYTF.

V is TRBV14 and J is TRBJ1-6, with D hard to call. Trimming took 1 base from V and 13 from J, leaving 11 bases between them. CDR1 SGHDN and CDR2 FVKESK come from the germline V gene. The CDR3 sequence is 13 residues long. This CDR3 reads CASSQGRRFPLHF. CDR3 DNA: TGTGCCAGCAGCCAAGGGAGGCGTTTCCCCCTCCACTTT.

The chain uses TRBV3-1 (or the pseudogene TRBV3-2) and TRBJ2-3; tentative D call: TRBD1 (6 bases). The germline gives CDR1 LGHDT, CDR2 YNNKEL (reference sequence). CDR3 length: 13 residues. Trimming shortened V by 1 base and J by 6 bases, and 8 bases separated the two germline ends. The CDR3: CASSQARGDTQYF. As DNA, the CDR3 is TGTGCCAGCAGCCAAGCCAGGGGTGATACGCAGTATTTT.

The chain couples TRBV29-1 to TRBJ2-3; TRBD2 might be the D (6 bases). The CDR3 is 14 residues long. Germline V gene lookup returns CDR1 SQVTM and CDR2 ANQGSEA. The V and J ends lost 7 bases and 2 bases respectively, with 16 bases between them. CDR3 residues: CSAGTGSYTDTQYF. CDR3 nucleotides: TGCAGCGCCGGGACTGGCTCCTACACAGATACGCAGTATTTT.

The chain couples TRBV24-1 to TRBJ2-5; TRBD2 matches at 7 bases. Trimming at V came to 4 bases and at J to 4 bases, leaving 17 bases not matched to a gene. Germline-derived CDR1 and CDR2 are KGHDR and SFDVKD. This CDR3 contains 18 residues. The CDR3 DNA reads as TGTGCCACCAGTGAACGCGGGGAGGGCCGCGGGTGGGGAGAGACCCAGTACTTC. Translation: CATSERGEGRGWGETQYF.

The chain carries TRBV5-1 and TRBJ1-1, with TRBD1 as a possible D gene (6 bases). V was clipped by 1 base and J by 1 base, with 11 bases between them. CDR1 is SGHRS and CDR2 is YFSETQ in the germline V gene. This CDR3 has 15 residues. CDR3 nucleotide sequence: TGCGCCAGCAGCTTGCGGGGGGGCTCGAACACTGAAGCTTTCTTT. Translation gives CASSLRGGSNTEAFF.

CDR3 bases: TGCGCCAGCAGCTTACAACAGGGACAGCGTAGTGGAGAGACCCAGTACTTC. It is translated as CASSLQQGQRSGETQYF. The rearrangement joins TRBV5-1 to TRBJ2-5; 7 bases match TRBD1. The germline gives CDR1 SGHRS, CDR2 YFSETQ. The CDR3 sequence is 17 residues long. V shed 2 bases, J shed 4 bases, and the junction held 14 bases outside the gene matches.

This clone was detected only once. The rearrangement joins TRBV10-2 to TRBJ2-7; 8 bases fit TRBD2. CDR1 is WSHSY, CDR2 SAAADI, per germline. V dropped 4 bases and J dropped 0; count of bases not matched to a gene: 5. This CDR3 is built from 15 residues. The CDR3 sequence is CASSVVAGSSYEQYF. The CDR3, as DNA: TGCGCCAGCAGTGTCGTAGCGGGGAGCTCCTACGAGCAGTACTTC.

The J gene is TRBJ2-5, the V gene TRBV14; D not resolved. CDR3 length equals 11 residues. The V gene lost 4 bases and the J gene lost 7 bases, with 7 bases spanning the gap. The germline V gene has CDR1 SGHDN and CDR2 FVKESK. The CDR3 DNA is TGTGCCAGCAGCCGTTGGGGGACCCAGTACTTC. This gives the protein CASSRWGTQYF.

This clone was recorded a few times. The CDR3 DNA reads TGTGCCAGCAGCGTGGGACAGTTTCCTAACTATGGCTACACCTTC. Amino acids: CASSVGQFPNYGYTF. The chain links TRBV9 to TRBJ1-2, with 7 bases that match TRBD1. In germline, CDR1 is SGDLS, CDR2 YYNGEE. The CDR3 loop spans 15 amino acids. V shed 2 bases, J shed 0 bases, and the junction held 4 bases outside the gene matches.

The chain recombines TRBV7-9 with TRBJ2-7, with 7 bases lining up with TRBD1. The CDR3 totals 14 residues. The trim removed 9 bases at V and 6 bases at J, leaving 14 bases unmatched. Germline assignment: CDR1 SEHNR and CDR2 FQNEAQ (reference sequence). CDR3: CASIDRAPSGEQYF. For the CDR3, the DNA is TGTGCCAGTATAGACAGGGCTCCCTCGGGCGAGCAGTACTTC.